The 14 T cell receptor beta chains in this list originate from one sample, sequenced in a study of blood T cell repertoires in COVID-19. TCRdb keeps only in-frame clones here, not all; method: immunoSEQ multiplex PCR. The sample lists fewer than 250,000 clones; roughly 82% were seen once. The source material was peripheral blood. The receptor set was obtained from an older woman with acute or convalescent COVID-19.

Notes on this clone: Other nucleotide sequences in the sample specify the same CDR3. The genes are TRBV7-2 and TRBJ1-1; D gene ambiguous. Germline V gene lookup returns CDR1 SGHTA and CDR2 FQGNSA. CDR3 length: 14 amino acids. Trimming cost V 0 bases and J 1 base, with 6 bases left between them. The chain's CDR3 is CASSLASGNTEAFF. As DNA, the CDR3 is TGTGCCAGCAGCTTAGCGTCAGGGAACACTGAAGCTTTCTTT.

CDR3 amino acids: CASSPGLAGVVETQYF. The CDR3 DNA is TGTGCCAGCAGCCCCGGACTAGCGGGGGTCGTAGAGACCCAGTACTTC. The chain carries TRBV6-2 or TRBV6-3 and TRBJ2-5; 13 bases fit TRBD2. The CDR3 is 16 amino acids. CDR1 is MNHEY, CDR2 SVGEGT, per germline. V shed 6 bases and J 4 bases; nucleotides not matched to a gene: 8.

The table lists this clone with a few counts. V usage is TRBV7-9 and J usage is TRBJ1-5; TRBD1 aligns across 8 bases. V dropped 0 bases and J dropped 7; count of bases not matched to a gene: 8. This CDR3 contains 16 residues. Germline values: CDR1 SEHNR, CDR2 FQNEAQ (reference sequence). The CDR3 nucleotides read TGTGCCAGCAGCTTAGCGAGTGGACAGGGCGGACAGCCCCAGCATTTT. Translating it yields CASSLASGQGGQPQHF.

In this sample, this clone turned up a few times. Here the CDR3 reads CASSAGLAGNKETQYF. The CDR3, as DNA: TGTGCCAGCAGCGCGGGACTAGCGGGTAATAAGGAGACCCAGTACTTC. The chain is built from TRBV5-4 and TRBJ2-5; 12 positions match TRBD2. The CDR3 runs 16 residues. V gave up 4 bases and J gave up 5 bases; unmatched junction bases: 9. Germline CDR1 reads SGHNT; CDR2 reads YYREEE (reference sequence).

About this clone: The identical CDR3 is also encoded by other nucleotide sequences in the sample. The J gene is TRBJ2-7, the V gene TRBV9; 12 positions agree with TRBD2. Germline CDR1 is SGDLS and CDR2 is YYNGEE. The J segment lost 2 bases and the V segment lost 0 bases, leaving 0 bases of the junction unmatched. The CDR3 covers 15 residues. Here the CDR3 reads CASSVGLAGAYEQYF. The DNA of the CDR3 is TGTGCCAGCAGCGTAGGACTAGCGGGGGCCTACGAGCAGTACTTC.

This clone occurred once. CDR3 coding DNA: TGTGCCAGCACCCGGGACAGGGAGGGTTACGAGCAGTACTTC. As protein: CASTRDREGYEQYF. The rearrangement uses TRBV5-4 and TRBJ2-7; 9 nucleotides agree with TRBD1. Germline values: CDR1 SGHNT, CDR2 YYREEE (reference sequence). V trimming: 6 bases; J trimming: 4 bases; junction bases outside the gene matches: 8. The CDR3 extends over 14 amino acids.

A single count supports this clone. This chain uses TRBV25-1 with TRBJ2-5; D perhaps matches TRBD1 (5 bases). Trimming pared 0 bases from V and 0 bases from J, leaving 8 bases between. CDR3 length: 15 amino acids. CDR1 and CDR2 from the germline V gene are MGHDK and SYGVNS. The CDR3 nucleotides are TGTGCCAGCAGTGAATACAGGGTCTACCAAGAGACCCAGTACTTC. It codes for CASSEYRVYQETQYF. Full variable domain (outside the CDR3, taken from reference TRBV25-1 and TRBJ2-5): EADIYQTPRYLVIGTGKKITLECSQTMGHDKMYWYQQDPGMELHLIHYSYGVNSTEKGDLSSESTVSRIRTEHFPLTLESARPSHTSQYLCASSEYRVYQETQYFGPGTRLLVL.

The chain recombines TRBV27 with TRBJ2-3, with D perhaps TRBD1 (6 bases). Looked up from germline, CDR1 is MNHEY and CDR2 is SMNVEV (reference sequence). This CDR3 region has 16 residues. V lost 0 bases and J 2 bases, leaving 12 bases between the germline ends. The DNA for the CDR3 is TGTGCCAGCAGTTTATCCCAGACAGGAAACACAGATACGCAGTATTTT. Its translation is CASSLSQTGNTDTQYF.

The chain joins TRBV6-2 or TRBV6-3 to TRBJ2-3; D perhaps matches TRBD2 (6 bases). Germline-derived CDR1 and CDR2 are MNHEY and SVGEGT. With 2 bases removed from V and 3 bases from J, the gap between germline ends came to 12 bases. There are 15 residues in the CDR3. The CDR3 loop is CASSYPGVLTDTQYF. The CDR3, as DNA: TGTGCCAGCAGTTACCCGGGAGTCTTAACAGATACGCAGTATTTT.

The chain uses TRBV4-2 and TRBJ1-1; tentatively, D is TRBD1 (6 bases). V lost 0 bases and J 4 bases, leaving 9 bases between the germline ends. CDR1 and CDR2 from the germline V gene are LGHNA and YNFKEQ. The CDR3 is 14 amino acids. CDR3 DNA: TGTGCCAGCAGCCAAGAGTCCAGGGGCACTGAAGCTTTCTTT. It codes for CASSQESRGTEAFF.

The V gene is TRBV4-1, the J gene TRBJ1-4; D is uncertain. From germline, CDR1 is MGHRA and CDR2 YSYEKL. The V end lost 3 bases, the J end lost 0 bases, and 8 bases lay between the germline ends. This CDR3 contains 15 residues. Here the CDR3 reads CASSQRSTTNEKLFF. In DNA form, the CDR3 reads TGCGCCAGCAGCCAGCGGAGCACAACTAATGAAAAACTGTTTTTT.

This clone was picked up one time. The chain recombines TRBV3-1 (or the pseudogene TRBV3-2) with TRBJ2-3; 8 bases match TRBD1. The CDR3 has 16 residues. Germline loops: CDR1 LGHDT, CDR2 YNNKEL (reference sequence). Unmatched junction bases numbered 9, after V lost 3 bases and J lost 4 bases. The CDR3 sequence: CASSHRGQGRADTQYF. CDR3 DNA sequence: TGTGCCAGCAGCCATCGAGGACAGGGACGGGCAGATACGCAGTATTTT.

The rearrangement joins TRBV7-9 to TRBJ1-5, with TRBD1 as a possible D gene (5 bases). The CDR3 is 14 residues long. Germline values: CDR1 SEHNR, CDR2 FQNEAQ (reference sequence). Trimming removed 5 bases from V and 7 bases from J, with 15 bases in between. DNA of the CDR3: TGTGCCAGCAGCCCCCTGGCAGGGTTGCAGCCCCAGCATTTT. It yields the protein CASSPLAGLQPQHF.

The CDR3 DNA sequence: TGTGCCAGCAGTCGAACTCTAACTAATGAAAAACTGTTTTTT. It codes for CASSRTLTNEKLFF. The J gene is TRBJ1-4, the V gene TRBV6-5, with D uncertain. Between the trimmed V and J ends, which lost 5 bases and 1 base, there was a span of 8 bases. The CDR3 runs to 14 residues. In germline, CDR1 is MNHEY, CDR2 SVGAGI.